Following are 32 T cell receptor beta chains from one sample sequenced in a study of blood T cell repertoires in COVID-19. The repertoire was sequenced with immunoSEQ multiplex PCR; TCRdb's copy has only in-frame clones and lacks some. The repertoire includes 120,000 to 150,000 clones, roughly 85% of them detected once, and roughly 8% sits in the top ten. Sequencing was done on a sample of peripheral blood. The receptors were sampled from a woman aged 60-75 years with COVID-19, enrolled during active disease.

V usage is TRBV27 and J usage is TRBJ2-3; D is undetermined. V was cut by 8 bases and J by 0 bases, with 18 bases left in between. Germline CDR1 reads MNHEY; CDR2 reads SMNVEV (reference sequence). CDR3 length: 16 amino acids. The CDR3 protein is CASSSQRRLSTDTQYF. In DNA form, the CDR3 reads TGTGCCAGCTCTTCCCAGCGCCGGCTTAGCACAGATACGCAGTATTTT.

J is TRBJ1-1 and V is TRBV29-1, with a tentative D call TRBD1 (5 bases). Trimming stripped 4 bases from V and 3 bases from J, with 12 bases between. The CDR3 runs 13 residues. Germline CDR1 reads SQVTM; CDR2 reads ANQGSEA. The CDR3: CSVVAQGYTEAFF. The CDR3 nucleotides read TGCAGCGTTGTAGCTCAGGGATACACTGAAGCTTTCTTT.

CDR3 residues: CASSLMAGEQYF. Here the CDR3 DNA reads TGTGCCAGCAGCTTAATGGCGGGCGAGCAGTACTTC. The chain couples TRBV11-2 to TRBJ2-7, with a tentative D call TRBD2 (5 bases). The ends were cut back, 2 bases at V and 6 bases at J, with 8 bases in the middle. The CDR3 is 12 amino acids. The germline V gene encodes CDR1 SGHAT and CDR2 FQNNGV.

V usage is TRBV6-1 and J usage is TRBJ2-2, with D maybe TRBD1 (5 bases). Trimming took off 4 bases at V and 6 bases at J, with 18 bases between the two ends. From germline, CDR1 is MNHNS and CDR2 SASEGT. The CDR3 spans 16 residues. The CDR3 DNA sequence: TGTGCCAGCAGTGTCGAGGCGCAGGGTGAGGCCGGGGAGCTGTTTTTT. It yields the protein CASSVEAQGEAGELFF.

This rearrangement joins TRBV5-1 to TRBJ2-1, with 8 nucleotides matching TRBD1. The CDR3 is 15 amino acids. Germline assignment: CDR1 SGHRS and CDR2 YFSETQ. V lost 3 bases, J lost 8 bases, and 10 bases stayed unmatched. The CDR3 spells CASSSGGATLDEQFF. CDR3 coding DNA: TGCGCCAGCAGCTCAGGGGGCGCAACACTGGATGAGCAGTTCTTC.

The V call is TRBV4-3, the J call TRBJ1-5, with D possibly being TRBD1 (6 bases). The CDR3 has 14 residues. V lost 0 bases and J lost 4, with 7 bases in between. Germline loops: CDR1 LGHNA, CDR2 YSLEER. The CDR3 DNA follows: TGCGCCAGCAGCCAAGAACAGGGAAATCAGCCCCAGCATTTT. Translated, it gives CASSQEQGNQPQHF.

The chain uses TRBV9 and TRBJ2-7; TRBD2 matches at 10 bases. Germline CDR1 and CDR2: SGDLS and YYNGEE. The CDR3 totals 14 residues. After removal of 3 bases from V and 1 base from J, the junction contained 1 base not matched to a gene. The CDR3, as DNA: TGTGCCAGCAGCGCTAGCGGGGGATCCTACGAGCAGTACTTC. Translation: CASSASGGSYEQYF.

The chain couples TRBV29-1 to TRBJ2-2; TRBD1 agrees at 7 bases. The CDR3 is 13 amino acids. Trimming cost V 6 bases and J 3 bases; bases outside gene matches: 4. Germline V gives CDR1 SQVTM, CDR2 ANQGSEA. The CDR3 loop is CSVPTGYTGELFF. CDR3 nucleotide sequence: TGCAGCGTCCCGACAGGGTACACCGGGGAGCTGTTTTTT.

V usage is TRBV6-1 and J usage is TRBJ2-7; 7 bases map to TRBD2. Trimming took 1 base from V and 4 from J; bases not matched to a gene: 7. CDR1 and CDR2 (germline): MNHNS, SASEGT. The CDR3 extends over 15 amino acids. CDR3 coding DNA: TGTGCCAGCAGTGAAGAAAGGACTAGGCATTACGAGCAGTACTTC. Amino acid sequence: CASSEERTRHYEQYF.

The CDR3 protein is CASSFDRATDTQYF. In DNA form, the CDR3 reads TGTGCCAGCAGCTTCGACAGGGCCACAGATACGCAGTATTTT. The chain couples TRBV7-7 to TRBJ2-3, with 7 bases identical to TRBD1. CDR3 length: 14 residues. Trimming took 3 bases from V and 2 from J; bases not matched to a gene: 2. Germline CDR1 reads SSHAT; CDR2 reads FNYEAQ (reference sequence).

This clone was detected once. The rearrangement links TRBV5-8 to TRBJ2-5, with D perhaps TRBD2 (5 bases). Germline lookup yields CDR1 SGHTS and CDR2 YDEGEE. V gave up 1 base and J gave up 6 bases, with 10 bases separating them. The length of the CDR3 is 13 residues. The DNA for the CDR3 is TGTGCCAGCAGCTTGAAGGGAGCGCAGACCCAGTACTTC. Its translation is CASSLKGAQTQYF.

This chain uses TRBV10-3 with TRBJ1-2, with TRBD1 matching over 9 bases. The germline gives CDR1 ENHRY, CDR2 SYGVKD. The CDR3 loop spans 14 amino acids. J lost 9 bases, V lost 2 bases, and 7 bases had no gene match. The CDR3 coding sequence is TGTGCCATCAGTGAGAACGTTGGACAGGGGAGCTACACCTTC. Translated: CAISENVGQGSYTF.

About this clone: Other DNA sequences in the sample encode the same CDR3. V is TRBV5-1 and J is TRBJ2-2; a possible D gene is TRBD1 (5 bases). Germline assignment: CDR1 SGHRS and CDR2 YFSETQ. V shed 0 bases and J shed 4 bases, with 10 bases lying between them. The CDR3 covers 15 residues. The CDR3: CASSLGQGSTGELFF. For the CDR3, the DNA is TGCGCCAGCAGCTTGGGGCAGGGAAGCACCGGGGAGCTGTTTTTT.

The V and J genes are TRBV2 and TRBJ2-4; no clear D gene. Deletions cut 5 bases from V and 0 bases from J, with 11 bases between. CDR3 length equals 15 residues. Per germline, CDR1 SNHLY and CDR2 FYNNEI. The CDR3 nucleotides read TGTGCCAGCAGTCCATCCAGGCTAGCCAAAAACATTCAGTACTTC. Translated: CASSPSRLAKNIQYF.

The chain has TRBV9 and TRBJ1-6, with 9 bases lining up with TRBD1. Looked up from germline, CDR1 is SGDLS and CDR2 is YYNGEE. The V gene end was trimmed by 4 bases and the J gene end by 7 bases; junction bases not matched to a gene: 6. The CDR3 extends over 15 amino acids. The CDR3 nucleotides read TGTGCCAGCAGCCCAGCAGGACAGGGGAATTCACCCCTCCACTTT. Protein: CASSPAGQGNSPLHF.

The chain combines TRBV30 with TRBJ1-2; TRBD1 might be the D (5 bases). The CDR3 covers 15 residues. V was cut by 1 base and J by 4 bases, with 16 bases left in between. CDR1 GTSNPN and CDR2 SVGIG come from the germline V gene (reference sequence). CDR3: CAWSGAGGYVYGYTF. The CDR3 DNA reads as TGTGCCTGGAGTGGGGCCGGGGGGTACGTCTATGGCTACACCTTC.

The gene calls are TRBV7-2 and TRBJ2-7, with a tentative D call TRBD1 (6 bases). CDR1 and CDR2 (germline): SGHTA, FQGNSA. Trimming took off 5 bases at V and 0 bases at J, with 14 bases between the two ends. The CDR3 consists of 15 residues. The CDR3 protein is CASSPWTASSYEQYF. The CDR3 DNA reads TGTGCCAGCAGCCCCTGGACAGCGAGCTCCTACGAGCAGTACTTC.

This chain uses TRBV9 with TRBJ1-1; weak D call: TRBD1 (6 bases). CDR1 SGDLS and CDR2 YYNGEE come from the germline V gene. The CDR3 covers 14 residues. Trimming pared 5 bases from V and 0 bases from J, leaving 11 bases between. CDR3 sequence (DNA): TGTGCCAGCAGTACGACAGGTCTGAACACTGAAGCTTTCTTT. As protein: CASSTTGLNTEAFF.

The J gene is TRBJ1-2, the V gene TRBV24-1; 7 bases agree with TRBD1. The length of the CDR3 is 15 residues. Germline CDR1 and CDR2: KGHDR and SFDVKD. The V segment lost 1 base and the J segment 8 bases; nucleotides outside the gene matches: 9. CDR3 protein: CATSDFRGDHQGYTF. The CDR3 bases are TGTGCCACCAGTGATTTCAGGGGGGACCATCAGGGCTACACCTTC.

The genes are TRBV30 and TRBJ1-3, with D perhaps TRBD1 (5 bases). The length of the CDR3 is 12 residues. V was pared by 3 bases and J by 6 bases, with 9 bases between. Looked up from germline, CDR1 is GTSNPN and CDR2 is SVGIG (reference sequence). Here the CDR3 DNA reads TGTGCCTGGAGCAAGACAGAAAACACCATATATTTT. Amino acid sequence: CAWSKTENTIYF.

CDR3 protein: CASSPTGQARVGITYEQYF. The CDR3 nucleotides read TGTGCCAGCAGCCCTACGGGACAGGCCAGGGTTGGGATTACCTACGAGCAGTACTTC. This rearrangement joins TRBV14 to TRBJ2-7; 8 bases fit TRBD1. V lost 4 bases to trimming and J lost 2 bases; unmatched junction nucleotides: 19. The CDR3 totals 19 residues. Germline V gene data show CDR1 as SGHDN and CDR2 as FVKESK.

The gene calls are TRBV7-8 and TRBJ1-1, with no clear D. The V end was cut by 0 bases, the J end by 5 bases, with 13 bases between. This CDR3 has 15 amino acids. Germline V lookup: CDR1 SGHVS, CDR2 FQNEAQ. DNA of the CDR3: TGTGCCAGCAGCTTAGCAGGAGGTATTATAACTGAAGCTTTCTTT. It translates to CASSLAGGIITEAFF.

This rearrangement joins TRBV3-1 (or the pseudogene TRBV3-2) to TRBJ1-2, with TRBD1 matching 7 bases. Trimming removed 6 bases from V and 5 bases from J; junction bases left unmatched: 12. Germline V lookup: CDR1 LGHDT, CDR2 YNNKEL (reference sequence). The CDR3 loop spans 15 amino acids. The CDR3: CASRDRQGGWYGYTF. The CDR3 DNA reads TGTGCCAGCAGGGACAGACAGGGAGGTTGGTATGGCTACACCTTC.

This CDR3 is CASRTGQGGYNEQFF. CDR3 in DNA: TGTGCCAGCAGAACAGGACAGGGGGGCTACAATGAGCAGTTCTTC. V and J are TRBV13 and TRBJ2-1; 10 nucleotides align to TRBD1. The V and J ends lost 6 bases and 3 bases, in that order; junction bases with no gene match: 5. Germline loops: CDR1 PRHDT, CDR2 FYEKMQ (reference sequence). The CDR3 runs 15 residues.

The chain employs TRBV19 and TRBJ2-2; a weak D match, TRBD2 (6 bases). Trimming left V 7 bases short and J 9 bases short, with 18 bases between. CDR1 is LNHDA, CDR2 SQIVND, per germline (reference sequence). The CDR3 spans 14 residues. As DNA, the CDR3 is TGTGCCAGTATAGGAGGGCCCGATATTTGGGAGCTGTTTTTT. Translating it yields CASIGGPDIWELFF.

CDR3 DNA sequence: TGTGCTAGTGGTTTGTACGCGGGGGTCCACAATGAGCAGTTCTTC. Encoded protein: CASGLYAGVHNEQFF. J is TRBJ2-1 and V is TRBV12-5; 7 nucleotides match TRBD2. Germline CDR1 LGHNT, CDR2 FRNRAP. V shed 2 bases and J 5 bases; nucleotides not matched to a gene: 6. CDR3 length equals 15 residues.

This clone was seen more than once but under ten times. This sequence joins TRBV2 and TRBJ1-2; D is perhaps TRBD1 (5 bases). The V end was cut by 2 bases, the J end by 4 bases, with 11 bases between. The CDR3 extends over 14 amino acids. Germline CDR1 is SNHLY and CDR2 is FYNNEI. CDR3 sequence (DNA): TGTGCCAGCAGTGAAAGGGGATACGGCTATGGCTACACCTTC. Its protein product is CASSERGYGYGYTF.

The gene calls are TRBV24-1 and TRBJ2-5, with 10 bases matching TRBD1. This CDR3 is 15 amino acids long. Germline trimming cut 9 bases from V and 5 bases from J; bases unmatched to any gene: 11. Germline CDR1 reads KGHDR; CDR2 reads SFDVKD. The CDR3 DNA sequence: TGTGCCACCGGGACAGGGGTGTTGGAAGGGGAGACCCAGTACTTC. Translating gives CATGTGVLEGETQYF.

V usage is TRBV5-1 and J usage is TRBJ1-1; D is undetermined. This CDR3 contains 14 residues. Germline V gene data show CDR1 as SGHRS and CDR2 as YFSETQ. V was cut by 0 bases and J by 3 bases, with 9 bases left in between. CDR3 residues: CASSLDITDTEAFF. As DNA, the CDR3 is TGCGCCAGCAGCTTGGACATAACAGACACTGAAGCTTTCTTT. The full variable domain, rest sourced from reference TRBV5-1 and TRBJ1-1, is KAGVTQTPRYLIKTRGQQVTLSCSPISGHRSVSWYQQTPGQGLQFLFEYFSETQRNKGNFPGRFSGRQFSNSRSEMNVSTLELGDSALYLCASSLDITDTEAFFGQGTRLTVV.

The J gene is TRBJ1-6, the V gene TRBV11-2; no firm D call. V shed 3 bases and J shed 8 bases, with 11 bases lying between them. Germline V gene lookup returns CDR1 SGHAT and CDR2 FQNNGV. There are 14 residues in the CDR3. The CDR3 protein is CASSFTYADSPLHF. CDR3 sequence (DNA): TGTGCCAGCAGCTTCACCTATGCTGATTCACCCCTCCACTTT.

The chain combines TRBV3-1 (or the pseudogene TRBV3-2) with TRBJ2-7, with a possible D match to TRBD1 (6 bases). The CDR3 is made up of 13 amino acids. V was pared by 4 bases and J by 4 bases, with 11 bases between. CDR1 and CDR2 from the germline V gene are LGHDT and YNNKEL (reference sequence). CDR3 sequence reads: CASSPSQGYEQYF. CDR3 coding DNA: TGTGCCAGCAGCCCCTCACAGGGATACGAGCAGTACTTC.

This sequence joins TRBV14 and TRBJ1-5; D not certain. Trimming shortened V by 0 bases and J by 1 base, and 13 bases separated the two germline ends. Germline CDR1 SGHDN, CDR2 FVKESK. This CDR3 comprises 17 residues. The CDR3 loop reads CASSQDNTAASNQPQHF. In nucleotides, the CDR3 is TGTGCCAGCAGCCAAGATAATACGGCAGCGAGCAATCAGCCCCAGCATTTT.